The T cell receptor beta chain described here comes from a study of T cells in Graves' hyperthyroidism and ophthalmopathy. V was trimmed by 5 bases and J by 8 bases, leaving 18 bases between them. The CDR3 is 15 residues long. Germline loops: CDR1 LNHDA, CDR2 SQIVND (reference sequence). Study-level findings and limits: A model using 13 V-J features told ophthalmopathy apart from stable hyperthyroidism.

It was RNA transcripts that yielded the amplified TCR beta CDR3 regions. During a first-round RT-PCR of the TCR CDR3, the HTBI primer set was used. MiXCR was run by TCRdb on the multiplex PCR reads, yielding one entry per CDR3 protein. The data contain over 700,000 distinct CDR3 sequences, about 19% of them singletons. The patients, who ranged from 18 to 65 in age, presented with newly diagnosed hyperthyroidism lasting under 2 months. Investigators excluded patients with uncontrolled infection, other autoimmune disease, pregnancy or lactation. Thyroid ultrasound, orbital computed tomography, clinical symptoms, and serum thyroxine and TRAb underpinned diagnoses. As to this clonotype: The antigen is not known.

Sequencing was done on a sample of blood. The chain recombines TRBV19 with TRBJ1-4; D might be TRBD1 (5 bases). This receptor was obtained from a woman aged 50 to 60 with Graves' hyperthyroidism that later progressed to Graves' ophthalmopathy. The CDR3 DNA is TGTGCCAGTAGTCCGGGGCAGGGCGATTGGGAAAAACTGTTTTTT. This gives the protein CASSPGQGDWEKLFF.